The clone carrying this T cell receptor (beta chain) came up a few times. Its antigen remains unidentified. The entry originates in a study of early T cells in non-severe SARS-CoV-2 infection. Across the study: Unpaired chains resulted from sequencing bulk RNA of unsorted whole blood. Study results and caveats: CD4 and private specificities were missed by VDJdb matching, which favored anti-spike CD8 responses.

Attachment of unique molecular identifiers to individual cDNA molecules was performed. TCRdb ran MiXCR on the 5' RACE reads and lists one entry per CDR3 protein. The table records approximately 66,000 distinct CDR3 sequences, under 15% of them present only once. The V and J ends lost 5 bases and 5 bases respectively, with 15 bases between them. The CDR3 is 14 amino acids. From germline, CDR1 is SGHTA and CDR2 FQGNSA. The origin of this receptor is an adult who was a healthcare worker with PCR-confirmed SARS-CoV-2 infection or an uninfected control (not recorded which). The sequenced sample consisted of whole blood. The V call is TRBV7-2, the J call TRBJ2-5, with TRBD1 as a possible D gene (5 bases). CDR3 sequence reads: CASSASGLRETQYF. The CDR3 region has the DNA TGTGCCAGCAGCGCCTCAGGGTTGCGGGAGACCCAGTACTTC. Filled out from reference TRBV7-2 and TRBJ2-5, the complete variable domain reads GAGVSQSPSNKVTEKGKDVELRCDPISGHTALYWYRQSLGQGLEFLIYFQGNSAPDKSGLPSDRFSAERTGGSVSTLTIQRTQQEDSAVYLCASSASGLRETQYFGPGTRLLVL.